Listed here are 14 T cell receptor beta chains from one sample, sequenced in a study of prognosis after radiotherapy for stage I lung cancer. Genomic DNA served as the source from which two-round multiplex PCR generated TCR beta CDR3 amplicons. The first round of PCR was done with primers that matched each TRBV and TRBJ gene. MiXCR was run by TCRdb on the multiplex PCR reads, yielding one entry per CDR3 protein. This sample yields approximately 11,000 distinct CDR3 sequences, of which roughly 51% are seen a single time; approximately 6.5% belongs to the top ten. Material: PBMCs, obtained before or after stereotactic body radiation therapy (not recorded which). The receptors come from a donor aged 50 or older with non-small cell lung cancer.

With regard to this clonotype: A far larger clone lies a single base away; this is likely a read error. This chain connects TRBV6-8 to TRBJ2-7; D may be TRBD1 or TRBD2 (5 bases each). CDR3 length: 13 residues. The germline gives CDR1 MNHGY, CDR2 SAAAGT. CDR3 protein: CASIYSGPNEQYF. In nucleotides, the CDR3 is TGTGCCAGCATTTACTCGGGACCTAACGAGCAGTACTTC.

This clonotype was counted a few times. This chain joins TRBV6-1 and TRBJ2-6, with 12 bases fitting TRBD2. The CDR3 sequence is 17 residues long. CDR1 MNHNS and CDR2 SASEGT come from the germline V gene. V lost 4 bases to trimming and J lost 2 bases; unmatched junction nucleotides: 3. The CDR3 DNA sequence: TGTGCCAGCAGTGGGACTAGCGGGACGGCTGGGGCCAACGTCCTGACTTTC. It specifies CASSGTSGTAGANVLTF.

Relative to its sample, this clonotype is medium-sized. V is TRBV7-3 and J is TRBJ2-1; tentative D call: TRBD2 (5 bases). Deletions cut 3 bases from V and 0 bases from J, with 12 bases between. Looked up from germline, CDR1 is SGHTA and CDR2 is FQGTGA. CDR3 length equals 16 residues. CDR3 region: CASSFSSGNSYNEQFF. CDR3 DNA sequence: TGTGCCAGCAGCTTCTCGAGCGGAAACTCCTACAATGAGCAGTTCTTC.

Regarding this clonotype: One end of the junction does not line up with germline, which may come from a read error. The chain joins TRBV12-3 or TRBV12-4 to TRBJ2-3; 8 bases are a match to TRBD2. This CDR3 has 15 amino acids. This chain's CDR3 is CASRLSGSRTDTQYF. In DNA form, the CDR3 reads TGTGCAAGCAGATTAAGCGGGAGCCGCACAGATACGCAGTATTTT.

This clonotype qualifies as medium-sized. The V and J genes are TRBV12-3 or TRBV12-4 and TRBJ2-2; 8 nucleotides line up with TRBD1. With V trimmed by 7 bases and J by 1 base, 8 bases remained unmatched. This CDR3 is 16 amino acids long. CDR3 coding DNA: TGTGCCAGCACTCCAAGTGACAGGGGGAACACCGGGGAGCTGTTTTTT. Its translation is CASTPSDRGNTGELFF.

This clonotype was seen only once. The chain uses TRBV7-2 and TRBJ2-3, with 7 bases fitting TRBD2. The CDR3 spans 15 residues. V dropped 5 bases and J dropped 3; count of bases not matched to a gene: 8. Per the germline V gene, CDR1 is SGHTA and CDR2 is FQGNSA. CDR3 loop: CASSPGLGLTDTQYF. The CDR3 nucleotides are TGTGCCAGCAGCCCCGGACTAGGTTTGACAGATACGCAGTATTTT.

This clonotype is deemed medium-sized. The junction shows a germline mismatch at one end, possibly a read error. J is TRBJ1-5 and V is TRBV7-2; no clear D. The CDR3 extends over 18 amino acids. CDR1 is SGHTA, CDR2 FQGNSA, per germline. The CDR3 reads CASSLALVGWDSNQPQHF. DNA of the CDR3: TGTGCCAGCAGCTTAGCGCTCGTGGGCTGGGATAGCAATCAGCCCCAGCACTTT.

This clonotype is classed as medium-sized. The CDR3 nucleotides read TGTGCCAGCAGCCGGACTAGCGGGAGGGTCAATGAGCAGTTCTTC. This gives the protein CASSRTSGRVNEQFF. The genes are TRBV3-1 and TRBJ2-1; 15 nucleotides match TRBD2. Germline lookup yields CDR1 LGHDT and CDR2 YNNKEL (reference sequence). The V segment lost 4 bases and the J segment 6 bases; nucleotides outside the gene matches: 1. The CDR3 covers 15 residues.

The chain uses TRBV9 and TRBJ2-1; D possibly corresponds to TRBD1 (6 bases). Germline CDR1 and CDR2: SGDLS and YYNGEE. Deletions cut 4 bases from V and 4 bases from J, with 21 bases between. The CDR3 consists of 17 residues. The CDR3 sequence is CASSTEGGSPIYNEQFF. The CDR3 DNA follows: TGTGCCAGCAGCACAGAAGGGGGTTCTCCCATATACAATGAGCAGTTCTTC. Full variable domain (rest looked up from reference TRBV9 and TRBJ2-1): DSGVTQTPKHLITATGQRVTLRCSPRSGDLSVYWYQQSLDQGLQFLIQYYNGEERAKGNILERFSAQQFPDLHSELNLSSLELGDSALYFCASSTEGGSPIYNEQFFGPGTRLTVL.

Worth noting for this clonotype: A read error is likely here: a far larger clone is one base away. This chain joins TRBV7-9 and TRBJ1-1, with 7 bases matching TRBD1. Per the germline V gene, CDR1 is SEHNR and CDR2 is FQNEAQ (reference sequence). The CDR3 contains 15 residues. CDR3 coding DNA: TGTGCCAGCATCTTAGACGGGACAGAGAACACTGAAGCTTTCTTT. It yields the protein CASILDGTENTEAFF.

This clonotype appeared many times. The chain uses TRBV15 and TRBJ2-5; unclear D gene. The CDR3 length is 11 residues. CDR1 is LNHNV and CDR2 is YYDKDF in the germline V gene (reference sequence). The V end lost 4 bases, the J end lost 5 bases, and 5 bases lay between the germline ends. CDR3 DNA sequence: TGTGCCACCAGCAACACCGAGACCCAGTACTTC. Translation: CATSNTETQYF.

This clonotype rates as medium-sized (0.01 to 0.1%). This CDR3 is CASSSPDKGEDTQYF. The DNA for the CDR3 is TGTGCCAGCAGCTCACCTGACAAAGGCGAAGATACGCAGTATTTT. The V call is TRBV7-3, the J call TRBJ2-3, with D hard to call. The germline CDR1 and CDR2 sequences are SGHTA and FQGTGA. The CDR3 covers 15 residues. The V gene lost 4 bases and the J gene lost 5 bases, with 16 bases spanning the gap.

The chain is built from TRBV24-1 and TRBJ2-3; TRBD1 matches at 7 bases. CDR1 is KGHDR, CDR2 SFDVKD, per germline. V gave up 3 bases and J gave up 4 bases; unmatched junction bases: 6. The CDR3 consists of 15 residues. CDR3 loop: CATSDPRQGSDTQYF. In nucleotides, the CDR3 is TGTGCCACCAGTGATCCGAGACAGGGCTCAGATACGCAGTATTTT.

For this clonotype: A far larger clone differs by one base, so this is likely a read error. The CDR3 loop is CAISPPTSGVSGANVLTF. The CDR3 DNA reads TGTGCCATCAGTCCGCCAACTAGCGGAGTATCTGGGGCCAACGTCCTGACTTTC. This chain joins TRBV6-5 and TRBJ2-6; 8 bases match TRBD2. Germline V CDR1 and CDR2: MNHEY, SVGAGI. This CDR3 contains 18 residues.